This entry lists 21 T cell receptor beta chains sequenced from one sample in a study of blood T cells in healthy people across ages. A J-beta primer mix and a sample-barcoded 5' primer were used in a second PCR of about 7 to 12 cycles. TCRdb ran MiXCR on the 5' RACE reads and lists one entry per CDR3 protein. Here the sample spans hundreds of thousands of distinct CDR3 sequences, around three fifths being singletons. Sequenced: blood. These receptors all come from a man between 35 and 55 years old in good health.

The chain employs TRBV27 and TRBJ1-4; no definite D call. Trimming removed 1 base at V and 8 bases at J, with 14 bases between. The CDR3 loop spans 15 amino acids. Germline CDR1 and CDR2: MNHEY and SMNVEV (reference sequence). The DNA of the CDR3 is TGTGCCAGCAGTTTATTCAGGCCTCCGGTGGAAAAACTGTTTTTT. Encoded protein: CASSLFRPPVEKLFF.

The sample holds a few counts of this clonotype. The chain uses TRBV11-2 and TRBJ2-1; D possibly uses TRBD1 or TRBD2 (5 bases each). Germline lookup yields CDR1 SGHAT and CDR2 FQNNGV. This CDR3 contains 14 residues. The V gene lost 5 bases and the J gene lost 12 bases, with 20 bases spanning the gap. CDR3 region: CASSPPGASVGQFF. The CDR3 DNA follows: TGTGCCAGCAGCCCCCCCGGGGCCTCCGTGGGGCAGTTCTTC.

This clonotype appeared a few times. The J gene is TRBJ1-1, the V gene TRBV7-3; D possibly corresponds to TRBD1 (6 bases). The CDR3 length is 13 residues. V lost 1 base and J 8 bases, leaving 11 bases between the germline ends. The germline V gene encodes CDR1 SGHTA and CDR2 FQGTGA. The CDR3 sequence: CASSLRETGEAFF. Here the CDR3 DNA reads TGTGCCAGCAGCTTAAGGGAGACAGGAGAAGCTTTCTTT.

The sample holds a few counts of this clonotype. The chain recombines TRBV28 with TRBJ1-5; D unresolved. CDR1 and CDR2 (germline): MDHEN, SYDVKM. The CDR3 consists of 16 residues. Between the trimmed V and J ends, which lost 3 bases and 2 bases, there was a span of 14 bases. The CDR3 DNA is TGTGCCAGCAGTTTTAGTCTGGCTGCAGGCAATCAGCCCCAGCATTTT. It translates to CASSFSLAAGNQPQHF.

This clonotype has a handful of counts. The chain joins TRBV3-1 to TRBJ2-3, with no clear D. The CDR3 is made up of 13 amino acids. Germline CDR1 and CDR2: LGHDT and YNNKEL (reference sequence). Trimming shortened V by 0 bases and J by 4 bases, and 5 bases separated the two germline ends. CDR3 DNA sequence: TGTGCCAGCAGCCAAGATCGGTCAGATACGCAGTATTTT. It yields the protein CASSQDRSDTQYF.

In its sample, this clonotype was seen many times. This chain uses TRBV14 with TRBJ2-7, with TRBD2 as a possible D gene (5 bases). V gave up 0 bases and J gave up 0 bases, with 6 bases separating them. The CDR3 consists of 14 residues. CDR1 is SGHDN, CDR2 FVKESK, per germline. CDR3 sequence (DNA): TGTGCCAGCAGCCAAGAGCGGGTCTCCTACGAGCAGTACTTC. Translation gives CASSQERVSYEQYF.

The gene calls are TRBV9 and TRBJ2-5; TRBD2 matches at 11 bases. The J call is doubtful: the DNA matches TRBJ2-7 better. Germline values: CDR1 SGDLS, CDR2 YYNGEE. The CDR3 covers 16 residues. CDR3 protein: CASSVGFGTSGAEQYF. The CDR3 coding sequence is TGTGCCAGCAGCGTAGGGTTTGGGACTAGCGGAGCCGAGCAGTACTTC.

A remark on this clonotype: Germline is not matched at one junction end, which may reflect a read error. This chain links TRBV29-1 with TRBJ2-5, with D perhaps matching TRBD1 (6 bases). This CDR3 has 13 amino acids. Germline CDR1 reads SQVTM; CDR2 reads ANQGSEA. CDR3 nucleotide sequence: TGCAGCGTTCACAGGGAAGGGATGGAGACCCGGTACTTC. Protein product: CSVHREGMETRYF.

This clonotype was recorded only once. This chain uses TRBV27 with TRBJ2-4; the D is unclear. TRBJ2-5 matches the DNA end more closely, so the J call is doubtful. CDR3 length equals 16 residues. Germline assignment: CDR1 MNHEY and CDR2 SMNVEV (reference sequence). In DNA, the CDR3 is TGTGCCAGCAGTCCGAGGACCCTACCGAGGCAAGAGACCCAGTACTTC. Translation: CASSPRTLPRQETQYF.

Concerning this clonotype itself: At one end, the junction sequence differs from germline, possibly due to a read error. This chain links TRBV5-6 with TRBJ2-6; 9 nucleotides line up with TRBD1. This CDR3 is 17 amino acids long. Germline-derived CDR1 and CDR2 are SGHDT and YYEEEE. This CDR3 reads CASSLGRTGAGASVLTF. The CDR3 coding sequence is TGTGCCAGCAGCTTGGGTAGGACAGGGGCTGGGGCCAGCGTCCTGACTTTC.

This clonotype has a count of ten or more. The chain has TRBV2 and TRBJ2-5; D possibly corresponds to TRBD2 (6 bases). Germline loops: CDR1 SNHLY, CDR2 FYNNEI. The CDR3 is 12 residues long. V was shortened by 4 bases and J by 5 bases, with 8 bases between the two germline ends. The CDR3 spells CASSVRGETQYF. The CDR3 DNA is TGTGCCAGCAGTGTTCGGGGGGAGACCCAGTACTTC.

The chain carries TRBV7-9 and TRBJ2-7, with unresolved D. CDR1 and CDR2 from the germline V gene are SEHNR and FQNEAQ (reference sequence). There are 15 residues in the CDR3. V lost 1 base and J 3 bases, leaving 13 bases between the germline ends. The CDR3 spells CASSLEGSIGYEQYF. The CDR3 nucleotides are TGTGCCAGCAGCTTAGAAGGCAGCATCGGCTACGAGCAGTACTTC.

The chain employs TRBV14 and TRBJ1-2; no firm D call. The CDR3 contains 14 residues. The V end lost 1 base, the J end lost 4 bases, and 10 bases lay between the germline ends. CDR1 SGHDN and CDR2 FVKESK come from the germline V gene. CDR3 region: CASSQVPDPYGYTF. Written as DNA, the CDR3 is TGTGCCAGCAGCCAAGTTCCTGATCCCTATGGCTACACCTTC. Supplemented by reference TRBV14 and TRBJ1-2, the full variable domain reads EAGVTQFPSHSVIEKGQTVTLRCDPISGHDNLYWYRRVMGKEIKFLLHFVKESKQDESGMPNNRFLAERTGGTYSTLKVQPAELEDSGVYFCASSQVPDPYGYTFGSGTRLTVV.

This clonotype was seen a few times. The chain joins TRBV7-3 to TRBJ2-5; 7 bases line up with TRBD1. CDR3 length: 15 amino acids. Trimming removed 5 bases from V and 2 bases from J; junction bases left unmatched: 8. Germline loops: CDR1 SGHTA, CDR2 FQGTGA. CDR3 region: CASSQRQGQQETQYF. As DNA, the CDR3 is TGTGCCAGCAGCCAAAGACAGGGTCAACAAGAGACCCAGTACTTC.

The chain is built from TRBV6-2 or TRBV6-3 and TRBJ2-7; 8 bases fit TRBD2. The junction had 6 bases not matched to a gene; V was cut back by 5 bases and J by 0 bases. The CDR3 has 15 residues. Germline V lookup: CDR1 MNHEY, CDR2 SVGEGT. CDR3 nucleotides: TGTGCCAGCAGTCCCGGACTAGCCTACTCCTACGAGCAGTACTTC. Translated: CASSPGLAYSYEQYF.

The chain has TRBV29-1 and TRBJ2-3, with D perhaps matching TRBD2 (5 bases). The CDR3 loop spans 14 amino acids. CDR1 is SQVTM, CDR2 ANQGSEA, per germline. The V gene lost 4 bases and the J gene lost 7 bases, with 18 bases spanning the gap. The CDR3 here is CSVAYGIRSYTQYF. In DNA, the CDR3 is TGCAGCGTTGCGTACGGGATTAGGTCCTATACGCAGTATTTT.

This clonotype has a count of ten or more. V gene TRBV28 combines with J gene TRBJ2-7; a weak D match, TRBD1 (7 bases). V was cut by 6 bases and J by 3 bases, with 18 bases left in between. Germline values: CDR1 MDHEN, CDR2 SYDVKM. The CDR3 is 15 amino acids. The CDR3 sequence is CASRNTGAGYYEQYF. The CDR3 nucleotides are TGTGCCAGCAGAAATACAGGGGCGGGGTACTACGAGCAGTACTTC.

The chain couples TRBV20-1 to TRBJ2-3; 7 bases fit TRBD2. The CDR3 has 16 amino acids. CDR1 and CDR2 (germline): DFQATT, SNEGSKA (reference sequence). V lost 6 bases, J lost 4 bases, and 16 bases stayed unmatched. Written as DNA, the CDR3 is TGCAGTGCCCGCCCCCCTCGCGGGAGTTCCCCAGATACGCAGTATTTT. Encoded protein: CSARPPRGSSPDTQYF.

The chain combines TRBV27 with TRBJ2-1, with TRBD2 matching over 7 bases. Germline trimming cut 3 bases from V and 2 bases from J; bases unmatched to any gene: 16. The CDR3 has 19 residues. Germline V gives CDR1 MNHEY, CDR2 SMNVEV (reference sequence). The CDR3 coding sequence is TGTGCCAGCAGTTTTTTTGCACCTTCTCCTAGCGGAACCTACAATGAGCAGTTCTTC. This gives the protein CASSFFAPSPSGTYNEQFF.

This chain connects TRBV7-3 to TRBJ1-2; D perhaps matches TRBD1 (5 bases). Germline V gene data show CDR1 as SGHTA and CDR2 as FQGTGA. V lost 1 base, J lost 3 bases, and 18 bases lay in between. This CDR3 comprises 17 residues. The CDR3 sequence: CASSLNGAGSPYYGYTF. The CDR3 nucleotides are TGTGCCAGCAGCTTAAACGGGGCAGGGAGTCCCTACTATGGCTACACCTTC.

The V and J genes are TRBV27 and TRBJ1-4; D not resolved. The V end was cut by 6 bases, the J end by 0 bases, with 5 bases between. Germline V gene lookup returns CDR1 MNHEY and CDR2 SMNVEV (reference sequence). The CDR3 is 13 amino acids. CDR3 protein: CASRGSTNEKLFF. The CDR3 region has the DNA TGTGCCAGCAGGGGGTCAACTAATGAAAAACTGTTTTTT.